Below, one TCR beta chain is given with its context. As yet, its antigen is unknown. The source of the sample is a study of T-cell memory formation after mild COVID-19. The overall study: The TCR clusters were mostly specific to one donor.

Study-wide results and caveats: Shrinking CD4+ clones were chiefly CM and EM; CD8+ ones were chiefly EMRA. While clones contracting from day 15 to 85 were balanced between CD4 and CD8, later expanders leaned CD4+.

The 5'RACE method, run with constant-segment primers, produced TCR alpha and TCR beta cDNA libraries (carrying sample barcodes and UMIs). A single record per CDR3 protein comes from TCRdb applying MiXCR to the 5' RACE reads. The table records approximately 570,000 distinct CDR3 sequences, more than 15% of them present only once. The CDR3 length is 16 residues. Looked up from germline, CDR1 is SGHRS and CDR2 is YFSETQ. V lost 1 base and J 5 bases, leaving 15 bases between the germline ends. The chain links TRBV5-1 to TRBJ1-4; a weak D match, TRBD1 (6 bases). The TCR was taken from an adult woman who had mild COVID-19 (a few samples of this study predate the infection). Cell type and time point are not known. The sequencing sample was made of PBMCs or a T cell subset sorted from them (not recorded which). CDR3 in amino acids: CASSLNLRGANEKLFF. The CDR3 DNA reads TGCGCCAGCAGCTTGAATCTTCGGGGGGCAAATGAAAAACTGTTTTTT.